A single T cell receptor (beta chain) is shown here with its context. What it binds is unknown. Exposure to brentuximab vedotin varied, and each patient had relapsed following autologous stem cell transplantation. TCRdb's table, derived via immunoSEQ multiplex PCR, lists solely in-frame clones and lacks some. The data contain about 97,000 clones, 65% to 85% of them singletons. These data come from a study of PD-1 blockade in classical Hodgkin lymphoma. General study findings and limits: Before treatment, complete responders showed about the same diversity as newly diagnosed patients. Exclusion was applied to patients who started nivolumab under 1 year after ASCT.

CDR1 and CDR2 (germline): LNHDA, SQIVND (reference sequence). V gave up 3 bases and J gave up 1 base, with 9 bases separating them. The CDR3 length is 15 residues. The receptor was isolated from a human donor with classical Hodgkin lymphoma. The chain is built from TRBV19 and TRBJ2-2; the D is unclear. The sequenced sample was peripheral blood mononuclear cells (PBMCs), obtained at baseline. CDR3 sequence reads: CASSILGENTGELFF. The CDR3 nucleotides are TGTGCCAGTAGTATTCTAGGAGAGAACACCGGGGAGCTGTTTTTT.